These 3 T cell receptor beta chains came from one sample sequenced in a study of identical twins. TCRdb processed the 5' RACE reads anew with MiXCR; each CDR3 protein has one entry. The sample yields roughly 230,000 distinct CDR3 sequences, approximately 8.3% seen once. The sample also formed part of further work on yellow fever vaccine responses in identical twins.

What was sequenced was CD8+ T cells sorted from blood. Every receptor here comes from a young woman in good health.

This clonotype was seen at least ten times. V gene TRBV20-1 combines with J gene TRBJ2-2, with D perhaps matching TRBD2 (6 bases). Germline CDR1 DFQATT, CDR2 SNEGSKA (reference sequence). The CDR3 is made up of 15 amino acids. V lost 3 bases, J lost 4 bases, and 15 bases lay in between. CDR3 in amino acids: CSARASGLSTGELFF. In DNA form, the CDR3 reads TGCAGTGCTAGGGCCTCTGGACTAAGCACCGGGGAGCTGTTTTTT.

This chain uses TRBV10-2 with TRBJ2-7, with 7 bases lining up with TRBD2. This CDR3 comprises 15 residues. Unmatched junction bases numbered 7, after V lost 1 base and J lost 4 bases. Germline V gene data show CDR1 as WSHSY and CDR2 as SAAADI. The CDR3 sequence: CASSEFGGSGYEQYF. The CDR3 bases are TGCGCCAGCAGTGAGTTCGGGGGTAGCGGGTACGAGCAGTACTTC.

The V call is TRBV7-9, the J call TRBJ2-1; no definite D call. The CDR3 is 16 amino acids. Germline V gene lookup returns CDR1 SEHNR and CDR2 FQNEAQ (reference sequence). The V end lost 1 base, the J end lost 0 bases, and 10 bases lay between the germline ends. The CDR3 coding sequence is TGTGCCAGCAGCTTAGATCCAGATTACTCCTACAATGAGCAGTTCTTC. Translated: CASSLDPDYSYNEQFF.